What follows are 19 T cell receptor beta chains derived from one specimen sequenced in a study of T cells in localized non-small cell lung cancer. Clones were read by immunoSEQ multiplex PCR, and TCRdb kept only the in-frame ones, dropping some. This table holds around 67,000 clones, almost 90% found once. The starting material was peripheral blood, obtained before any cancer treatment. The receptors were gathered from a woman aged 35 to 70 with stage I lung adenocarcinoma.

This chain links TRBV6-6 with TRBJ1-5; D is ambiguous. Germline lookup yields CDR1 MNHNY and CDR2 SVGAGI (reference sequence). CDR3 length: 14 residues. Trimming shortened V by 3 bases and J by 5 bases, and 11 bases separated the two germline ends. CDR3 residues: CASSYRDTYQPQHF. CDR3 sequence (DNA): TGTGCCAGCAGTTATCGCGACACTTATCAGCCCCAGCATTTT.

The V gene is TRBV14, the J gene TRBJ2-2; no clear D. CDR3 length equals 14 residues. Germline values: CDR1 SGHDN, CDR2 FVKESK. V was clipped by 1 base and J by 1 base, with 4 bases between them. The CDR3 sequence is CASSQVRNTGELFF. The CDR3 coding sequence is TGTGCCAGCAGCCAAGTTCGGAACACCGGGGAGCTGTTTTTT.

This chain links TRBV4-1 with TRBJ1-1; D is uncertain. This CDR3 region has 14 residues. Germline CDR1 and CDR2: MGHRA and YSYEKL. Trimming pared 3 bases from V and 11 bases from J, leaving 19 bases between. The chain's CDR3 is CASSQKENRETAFF. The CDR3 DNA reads TGCGCCAGCAGCCAGAAGGAGAACCGGGAGACCGCTTTCTTT.

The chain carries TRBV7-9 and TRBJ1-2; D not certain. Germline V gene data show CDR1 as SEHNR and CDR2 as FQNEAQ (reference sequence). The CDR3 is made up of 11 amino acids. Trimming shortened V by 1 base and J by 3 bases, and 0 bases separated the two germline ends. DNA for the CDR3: TGTGCCAGCAGCTTAGACTATGGCTACACCTTC. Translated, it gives CASSLDYGYTF.

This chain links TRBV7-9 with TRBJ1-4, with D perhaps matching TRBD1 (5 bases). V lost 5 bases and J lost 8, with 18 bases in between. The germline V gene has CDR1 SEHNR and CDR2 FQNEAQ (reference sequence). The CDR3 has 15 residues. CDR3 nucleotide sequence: TGTGCCAGCAGCCTCGGGGCTCAGGGTAACGAAAAACTGTTTTTT. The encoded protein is CASSLGAQGNEKLFF.

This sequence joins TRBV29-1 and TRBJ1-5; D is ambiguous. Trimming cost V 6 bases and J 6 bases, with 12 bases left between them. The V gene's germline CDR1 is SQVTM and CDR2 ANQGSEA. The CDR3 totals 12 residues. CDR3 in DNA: TGCAGCGTGGAGACTGAGGGTCAGCCCCAGCATTTT. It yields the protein CSVETEGQPQHF.

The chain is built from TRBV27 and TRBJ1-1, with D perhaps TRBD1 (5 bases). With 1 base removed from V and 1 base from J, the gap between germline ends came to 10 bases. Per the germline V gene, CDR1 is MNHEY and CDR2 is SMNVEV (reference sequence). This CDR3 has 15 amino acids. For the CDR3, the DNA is TGTGCCAGCAGTTTATGGGAGGGGAAGAACACTGAAGCTTTCTTT. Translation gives CASSLWEGKNTEAFF.

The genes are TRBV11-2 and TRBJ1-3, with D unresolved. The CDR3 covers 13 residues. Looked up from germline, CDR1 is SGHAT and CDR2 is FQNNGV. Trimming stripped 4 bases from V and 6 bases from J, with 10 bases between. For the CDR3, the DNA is TGTGCCAGCAGCTACAACAAGGAAAACACCATATATTTT. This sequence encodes CASSYNKENTIYF.

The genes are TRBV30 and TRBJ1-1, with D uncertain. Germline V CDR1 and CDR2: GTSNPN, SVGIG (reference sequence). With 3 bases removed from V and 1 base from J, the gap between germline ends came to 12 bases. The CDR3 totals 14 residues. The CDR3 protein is CAWRVAWRNTEAFF. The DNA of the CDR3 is TGTGCCTGGAGAGTGGCCTGGCGGAACACTGAAGCTTTCTTT.

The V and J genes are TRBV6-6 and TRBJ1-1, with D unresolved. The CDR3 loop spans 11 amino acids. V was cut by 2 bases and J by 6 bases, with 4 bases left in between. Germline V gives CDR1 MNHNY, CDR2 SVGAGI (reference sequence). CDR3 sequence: CASSYRSEAFF. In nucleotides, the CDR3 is TGTGCCAGCAGTTACAGGTCTGAAGCTTTCTTT.

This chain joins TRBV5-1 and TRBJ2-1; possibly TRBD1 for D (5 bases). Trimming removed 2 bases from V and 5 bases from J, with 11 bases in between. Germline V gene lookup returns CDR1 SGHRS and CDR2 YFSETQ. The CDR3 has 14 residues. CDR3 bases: TGCGCCAGCAGCTTAGGACATTTGGACAATGAGCAGTTCTTC. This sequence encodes CASSLGHLDNEQFF.

The CDR3 region is CASSHRDRDGYTF. The CDR3 DNA sequence: TGTGCCAGCAGCCACCGGGACAGGGATGGCTACACCTTC. The V gene is TRBV5-4, the J gene TRBJ1-2; 9 bases line up with TRBD1. Germline V CDR1 and CDR2: SGHNT, YYREEE (reference sequence). The CDR3 extends over 13 amino acids. V shed 4 bases, J shed 6 bases, and the junction held 4 bases outside the gene matches.

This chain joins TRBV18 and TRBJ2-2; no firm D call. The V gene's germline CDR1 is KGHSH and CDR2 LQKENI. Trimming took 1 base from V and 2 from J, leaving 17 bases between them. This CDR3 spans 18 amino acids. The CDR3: CASSPQSAGNYNTGELFF. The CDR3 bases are TGTGCCAGCTCACCACAAAGTGCCGGAAATTACAACACCGGGGAGCTGTTTTTT.

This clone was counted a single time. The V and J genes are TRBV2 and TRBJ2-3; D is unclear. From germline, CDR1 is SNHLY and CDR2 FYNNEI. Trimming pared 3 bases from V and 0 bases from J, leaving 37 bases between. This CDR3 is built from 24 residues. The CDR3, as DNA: TGTGCCAGCAGTGATCTTGGGCTTGGAACCGAAACCCGGGTGTTCGACCCCAGCACAGATACGCAGTATTTT. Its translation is CASSDLGLGTETRVFDPSTDTQYF.

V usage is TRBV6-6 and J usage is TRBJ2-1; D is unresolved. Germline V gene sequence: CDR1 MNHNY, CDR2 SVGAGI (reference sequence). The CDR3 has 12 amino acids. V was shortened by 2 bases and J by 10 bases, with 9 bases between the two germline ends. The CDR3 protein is CASSYVAHEQFF. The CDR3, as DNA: TGTGCCAGCAGTTACGTAGCTCACGAGCAGTTCTTC.

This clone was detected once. CDR3 in amino acids: CASSPAGTTYTGELFF. DNA for the CDR3: TGCGCCAGCAGTCCGGCCGGGACTACATACACCGGGGAGCTGTTTTTT. The chain carries TRBV4-3 and TRBJ2-2; 7 bases line up with TRBD2. The V gene's germline CDR1 is LGHNA and CDR2 YSLEER. J lost 3 bases, V lost 6 bases, and 10 bases had no gene match. This CDR3 is built from 16 residues.

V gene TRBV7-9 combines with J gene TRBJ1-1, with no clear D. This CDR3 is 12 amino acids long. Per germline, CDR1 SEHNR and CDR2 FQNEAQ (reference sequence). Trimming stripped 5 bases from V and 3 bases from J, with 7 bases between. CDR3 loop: CASSRGDTEAFF. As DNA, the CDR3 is TGTGCCAGCAGCCGTGGAGACACTGAAGCTTTCTTT.

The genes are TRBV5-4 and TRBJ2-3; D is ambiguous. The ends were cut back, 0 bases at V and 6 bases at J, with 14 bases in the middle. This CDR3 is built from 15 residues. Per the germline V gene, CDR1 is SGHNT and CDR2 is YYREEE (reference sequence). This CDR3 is CASSLASALGDTQYF. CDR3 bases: TGTGCCAGCAGCTTGGCGTCAGCGCTCGGGGATACGCAGTATTTT.

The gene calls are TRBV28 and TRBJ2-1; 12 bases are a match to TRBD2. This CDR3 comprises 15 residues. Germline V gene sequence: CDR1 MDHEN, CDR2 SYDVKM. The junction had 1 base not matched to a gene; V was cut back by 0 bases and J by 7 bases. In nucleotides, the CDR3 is TGTGCCAGCAGTTTATGGACTAGCGGGAGTAATGAGCAGTTCTTC. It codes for CASSLWTSGSNEQFF.